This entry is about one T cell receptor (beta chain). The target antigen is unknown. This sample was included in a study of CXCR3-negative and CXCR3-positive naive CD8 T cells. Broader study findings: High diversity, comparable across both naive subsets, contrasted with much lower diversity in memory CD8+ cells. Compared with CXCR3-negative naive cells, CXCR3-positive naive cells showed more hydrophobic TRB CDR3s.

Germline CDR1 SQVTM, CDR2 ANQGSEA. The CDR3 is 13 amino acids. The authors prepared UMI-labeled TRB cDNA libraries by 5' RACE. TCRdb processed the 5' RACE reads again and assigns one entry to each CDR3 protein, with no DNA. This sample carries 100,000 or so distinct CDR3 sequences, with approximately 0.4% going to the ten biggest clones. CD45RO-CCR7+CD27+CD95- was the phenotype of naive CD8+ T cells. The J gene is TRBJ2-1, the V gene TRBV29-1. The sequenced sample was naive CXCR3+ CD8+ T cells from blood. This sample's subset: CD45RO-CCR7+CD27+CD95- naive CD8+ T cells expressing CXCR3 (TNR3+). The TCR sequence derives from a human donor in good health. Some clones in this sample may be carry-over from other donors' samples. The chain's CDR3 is CSVESPNYNEQFF.